Listed here are 31 T cell receptor beta chains from one sample, sequenced in a study of T cells in Graves' hyperthyroidism and ophthalmopathy. What was amplified from RNA transcripts were TCR beta CDR3 regions. The study used the HTBI primer set for a first-round RT-PCR of the TCR CDR3. TCRdb redid the calling of the multiplex PCR reads with MiXCR, one entry per CDR3 protein. The sample has 400,000 to 550,000 distinct CDR3 sequences, roughly 25% seen once. Sequencing was performed on blood. These receptors came from a woman aged 25 to 39 with Graves' ophthalmopathy.

The sample holds many counts of this clonotype. V usage is TRBV10-3 and J usage is TRBJ1-2; D is uncertain. Between the trimmed V and J ends, which lost 0 bases and 2 bases, there was a span of 16 bases. Germline V gene data show CDR1 as ENHRY and CDR2 as SYGVKD. CDR3 length: 17 amino acids. CDR3 nucleotide sequence: TGTGCCATCAGTGAGTCTATCACGGGTAGCAGAAACTATGGCTACACCTTC. It encodes CAISESITGSRNYGYTF.

This clonotype was seen ten or more times. The chain recombines TRBV29-1 with TRBJ1-1, with D possibly TRBD1 on 5 matching bases. The CDR3 has 11 residues. V was cut by 7 bases and J by 7 bases, with 13 bases left in between. Germline V gene lookup returns CDR1 SQVTM and CDR2 ANQGSEA. The CDR3 coding sequence is TGCAGCGCCGTCGGGACCTTTGAAGCTTTCTTT. This codes for CSAVGTFEAFF.

At least ten counts were recorded for this clonotype. The gene calls are TRBV9 and TRBJ2-5, with 7 bases lining up with TRBD1. V lost 3 bases to trimming and J lost 1 base; unmatched junction nucleotides: 3. The CDR3 is made up of 14 amino acids. Germline loops: CDR1 SGDLS, CDR2 YYNGEE. The CDR3 DNA is TGTGCCAGCAGCGCACAGGGGTCCCAAGAGACCCAGTACTTC. This sequence encodes CASSAQGSQETQYF.

In its sample, this clonotype was seen many times. J is TRBJ1-3 and V is TRBV20-1, with no clear D. Germline V gene sequence: CDR1 DFQATT, CDR2 SNEGSKA (reference sequence). V was cut by 0 bases and J by 0 bases, with 9 bases left in between. The CDR3 is 15 residues long. CDR3 in amino acids: CSARDGRSSGNTIYF. As DNA, the CDR3 is TGCAGTGCTAGAGATGGGCGCAGCTCTGGAAACACCATATATTTT.

This clonotype showed up many times. This chain uses TRBV12-3 or TRBV12-4 with TRBJ2-2; maybe TRBD1 (6 bases). This CDR3 has 15 amino acids. V lost 2 bases and J lost 6, with 13 bases in between. The CDR3 region is CASSLQGKGAGELFF. CDR3 nucleotides: TGTGCCAGCAGTTTACAGGGGAAAGGGGCCGGGGAGCTGTTTTTT.

The rearrangement joins TRBV29-1 to TRBJ2-2; the match to TRBD2 covers 12 bases. The CDR3 spans 15 residues. Germline CDR1 SQVTM, CDR2 ANQGSEA. J gave up 6 bases and V 2 bases, and 4 bases lay outside the gene matches. The CDR3 loop is CSVEQSSGRAGELFF. Here the CDR3 DNA reads TGCAGCGTTGAACAGTCTAGCGGGAGGGCCGGGGAGCTGTTTTTT.

Here the CDR3 reads CACSSGGTQPQHF. The CDR3 nucleotides read TGTGCCTGCTCTTCGGGGGGAACTCAGCCCCAGCATTTT. V gene TRBV30 combines with J gene TRBJ1-5; perhaps TRBD1 as D (5 bases). The CDR3 extends over 13 amino acids. Per germline, CDR1 GTSNPN and CDR2 SVGIG (reference sequence). V was cut by 6 bases and J by 6 bases, with 15 bases left in between.

This clonotype was observed many times. The chain's CDR3 is CASSSIMTGTGTEAFF. Here the CDR3 DNA reads TGTGCCAGCAGCAGTATAATGACAGGGACAGGCACTGAAGCTTTCTTT. V gene TRBV6-5 combines with J gene TRBJ1-1; 8 positions match TRBD1. The germline V gene encodes CDR1 MNHEY and CDR2 SVGAGI. V shed 6 bases, J shed 4 bases, and the junction held 13 bases outside the gene matches. The CDR3 contains 16 residues.

This clonotype has more than one count but fewer than ten. The rearrangement uses TRBV12-3 or TRBV12-4 and TRBJ1-1; perhaps TRBD1 as D (5 bases). The CDR3 loop spans 16 amino acids. Trimming removed 4 bases at V and 8 bases at J, with 23 bases between. CDR3 nucleotide sequence: TGTGCCAGCAGTTCATCTGGGTCCGGGGGGAAGGAGGAAGCTTTCTTT. Protein: CASSSSGSGGKEEAFF.

This clonotype was recorded many times. The chain has TRBV7-2 and TRBJ1-2; no clear D. Trimming removed 2 bases at V and 8 bases at J, with 12 bases between. CDR1 is SGHTA, CDR2 FQGNSA, per germline. The CDR3 totals 13 residues. The CDR3 is CASSLSRSWGYTF. The CDR3 region has the DNA TGTGCCAGCAGCTTAAGTCGAAGTTGGGGCTACACCTTC.

This clonotype came up many times. The chain is built from TRBV6-1 and TRBJ1-4; D not certain. Germline assignment: CDR1 MNHNS and CDR2 SASEGT. The length of the CDR3 is 12 residues. The ends were cut back, 8 bases at V and 6 bases at J, with 10 bases in the middle. CDR3 bases: TGTGCCAGCCAGTCATACGATGAAAAACTGTTTTTT. Its protein product is CASQSYDEKLFF.

This clonotype was counted a single time. This sequence may be a read error, since a much larger clone differs from it by one base. This chain connects TRBV29-1 to TRBJ1-1; D perhaps matches TRBD1 (5 bases). V was pared by 8 bases and J by 5 bases, with 18 bases between. This CDR3 contains 13 residues. CDR1 is SQVTM and CDR2 is ANQGSEA in the germline V gene. As DNA, the CDR3 is TGCAGCTCTGAGAGGGACGCAATAACTGAAGCTTTCTTT. It yields the protein CSSERDAITEAFF.

The rearrangement uses TRBV28 and TRBJ2-2; tentative D call: TRBD2 (6 bases). Germline values: CDR1 MDHEN, CDR2 SYDVKM. The CDR3 contains 14 residues. V dropped 6 bases and J dropped 7 bases, with 15 bases sitting between them. The DNA of the CDR3 is TGTGCCAGCAGCACCTTTGGGGAGGACGGGGAGCTGTTTTTT. Its protein product is CASSTFGEDGELFF.

This clonotype was counted at least ten times. The chain recombines TRBV7-2 with TRBJ2-5, with TRBD1 matching over 9 bases. CDR1 SGHTA and CDR2 FQGNSA come from the germline V gene. V was clipped by 5 bases and J by 2 bases; unmatched bases: 6. This CDR3 contains 15 residues. The CDR3 DNA reads TGTGCCAGCAGCCGCCGGGACAGGGCGCAAGAGACCCAGTACTTC. As protein: CASSRRDRAQETQYF.

This chain uses TRBV6-5 with TRBJ1-2; D not certain. Germline V gene data show CDR1 as MNHEY and CDR2 as SVGAGI. Deletions cut 6 bases from V and 5 bases from J, with 16 bases between. The length of the CDR3 is 14 residues. The CDR3 DNA reads TGTGCCAGCAGGTTCTCGACGGGAATTTATGGCTACACCTTC. Protein sequence: CASRFSTGIYGYTF.

This clonotype was seen ten or more times. The V and J genes are TRBV29-1 and TRBJ1-3; D is unresolved. The germline V and J ends were trimmed by 4 bases and 0 bases, with 7 bases remaining between them. Germline V gene sequence: CDR1 SQVTM, CDR2 ANQGSEA. CDR3 size: 13 residues. CDR3: CSVGPRSGNTIYF. The CDR3 bases are TGCAGCGTTGGGCCTCGCTCTGGAAACACCATATATTTT. Full variable domain (missing parts from reference TRBV29-1 and TRBJ1-3): SAVISQKPSRDICQRGTSLTIQCQVDSQVTMMFWYRQQPGQSLTLIATANQGSEATYESGFVIDKFPISRPNLTFSTLTVSNMSPEDSSIYLCSVGPRSGNTIYFGEGSWLTVV.

This chain joins TRBV4-1 and TRBJ2-2; 7 bases fit TRBD1. Germline CDR1 reads MGHRA; CDR2 reads YSYEKL. The CDR3 totals 15 residues. J lost 4 bases, V lost 1 base, and 3 bases had no gene match. This CDR3 is CASSQATGSTGELFF. CDR3 sequence (DNA): TGCGCCAGCAGCCAAGCGACAGGGTCCACCGGGGAGCTGTTTTTT.

Many counts were recorded for this clonotype. The rearrangement links TRBV9 to TRBJ2-7; 9 nucleotides line up with TRBD2. The V segment lost 5 bases and the J segment 2 bases; nucleotides outside the gene matches: 5. CDR1 is SGDLS and CDR2 is YYNGEE in the germline V gene. This CDR3 spans 14 amino acids. CDR3 DNA: TGTGCCAGCAGTACCGGGACTAGCCCCTACGAGCAGTACTTC. Translated, it gives CASSTGTSPYEQYF.

The table lists this clonotype with many counts. The V call is TRBV6-2 or TRBV6-3, the J call TRBJ1-5; D remains ambiguous. CDR1 MNHEY and CDR2 SVGEGT come from the germline V gene. The V end was cut by 6 bases, the J end by 0 bases, with 21 bases between. This CDR3 has 18 amino acids. The CDR3 loop reads CASRHRPDLTDSNQPQHF. DNA of the CDR3: TGTGCCAGCAGACATCGGCCCGACCTCACAGATAGCAATCAGCCCCAGCATTTT.

The chain combines TRBV2 with TRBJ1-3; possibly TRBD1 for D (6 bases). Germline values: CDR1 SNHLY, CDR2 FYNNEI. V lost 6 bases and J lost 2, with 14 bases in between. This CDR3 has 15 amino acids. The CDR3 DNA reads as TGTGCCAGCAGCCAGACAGGCCTCCCTGGAAACACCATATATTTT. Amino acid sequence: CASSQTGLPGNTIYF.

This clonotype was recorded many times. The chain couples TRBV12-3 or TRBV12-4 to TRBJ2-2; no firm D call. Trimming took 0 bases from V and 1 from J, leaving 6 bases between them. The CDR3 is 15 residues long. The CDR3 protein is CASSLANGNTGELFF. CDR3 bases: TGTGCCAGCAGTTTAGCCAACGGGAACACCGGGGAGCTGTTTTTT.

This clonotype has at least ten counts. V and J are TRBV6-2 or TRBV6-3 and TRBJ1-1; a weak D match, TRBD1 (5 bases). CDR1 and CDR2 from the germline V gene are MNHEY and SVGEGT. V dropped 9 bases and J dropped 4 bases, with 15 bases sitting between them. This CDR3 region has 13 residues. The CDR3 bases are TGTGCCAGTCCGAGGGGTGAAGGCACTGAAGCTTTCTTT. This translates into CASPRGEGTEAFF.

The chain recombines TRBV30 with TRBJ1-1, with 10 bases identical to TRBD1. V lost 3 bases and J lost 5; bases outside the gene matches: 12. This CDR3 has 16 residues. CDR1 and CDR2 (germline): GTSNPN, SVGIG (reference sequence). The CDR3 DNA is TGTGCCTGGAGCCACTCCTTCAGGGACAGGGGAACTGAAGCTTTCTTT. The encoded protein is CAWSHSFRDRGTEAFF.

This clonotype appeared many times. V gene TRBV7-2 combines with J gene TRBJ2-5; tentatively, D is TRBD1 or TRBD2 (6 bases each). Deletions cut 8 bases from V and 5 bases from J, with 18 bases between. The V gene's germline CDR1 is SGHTA and CDR2 FQGNSA. The CDR3 has 14 residues. Written as DNA, the CDR3 is TGTGCCAGCTCTAACGGGGGCACCCGGGAGACCCAGTACTTC. Translation gives CASSNGGTRETQYF.

This clonotype occurred a few times. The chain combines TRBV6-1 with TRBJ1-5; TRBD1 agrees at 8 bases. CDR3 length equals 15 residues. Trimming at V came to 3 bases and at J to 4 bases, leaving 5 bases not matched to a gene. Per the germline V gene, CDR1 is MNHNS and CDR2 is SASEGT. The CDR3 bases are TGTGCCAGCAGTGAGGGACAGGACCGAAATCAGCCCCAGCATTTT. Amino acid sequence: CASSEGQDRNQPQHF.

The rearrangement joins TRBV29-1 to TRBJ2-7, with a possible D match to TRBD2 (5 bases). Germline assignment: CDR1 SQVTM and CDR2 ANQGSEA. V shed 4 bases and J shed 1 base, with 14 bases lying between them. The CDR3 consists of 14 residues. This chain's CDR3 is CSVVGRTDSYEQYF. DNA for the CDR3: TGCAGCGTTGTGGGTCGGACTGATTCCTACGAGCAGTACTTC.

This clonotype occurred many times. The chain uses TRBV24-1 and TRBJ2-5, with TRBD1 as a possible D gene (5 bases). Germline V lookup: CDR1 KGHDR, CDR2 SFDVKD. The length of the CDR3 is 15 residues. The ends were cut back, 2 bases at V and 5 bases at J, with 14 bases in the middle. CDR3 residues: CATSDYTRVPETQYF. The CDR3 DNA reads as TGTGCCACCAGTGATTATACCAGGGTTCCGGAGACCCAGTACTTC.

This clonotype was observed at least ten times. The chain is built from TRBV29-1 and TRBJ1-5, with 8 bases identical to TRBD1. J lost 4 bases, V lost 4 bases, and 6 bases had no gene match. This CDR3 has 14 amino acids. Germline V lookup: CDR1 SQVTM, CDR2 ANQGSEA. The CDR3 DNA reads as TGCAGCGTTGTCATGGGACAGGATAATCAGCCCCAGCATTTT. Translation gives CSVVMGQDNQPQHF.

This clonotype came up many times. The chain has TRBV3-1 and TRBJ2-5; no clear D gene. The V end was cut by 0 bases, the J end by 1 base, with 9 bases between. Germline lookup yields CDR1 LGHDT and CDR2 YNNKEL (reference sequence). CDR3 length: 15 residues. This CDR3 is CASSQDTQSQETQYF. The CDR3 coding sequence is TGTGCCAGCAGCCAAGATACACAGAGCCAAGAGACCCAGTACTTC.

This clonotype was seen ten or more times. The chain joins TRBV6-1 to TRBJ1-2, with D unresolved. V lost 10 bases and J 6 bases, leaving 9 bases between the germline ends. In germline, CDR1 is MNHNS, CDR2 SASEGT. The CDR3 extends over 10 amino acids. The CDR3 loop reads CATGRNGYTF. CDR3 bases: TGTGCCACCGGCAGGAATGGCTACACCTTC.

In this sample, this clonotype turned up many times. The chain combines TRBV6-1 with TRBJ1-2; 7 bases are a match to TRBD1. Germline V gives CDR1 MNHNS, CDR2 SASEGT. This CDR3 contains 14 residues. Trimming took 6 bases from V and 7 from J; bases not matched to a gene: 11. CDR3 sequence: CASRNTQGRGGYTF. The CDR3 coding sequence is TGTGCCAGCAGGAACACACAGGGGCGGGGTGGCTACACCTTC.